Listed below are T cell receptor beta chains from one sample, sequenced in a study of shared T cell receptors in the human thymus. This table comes from immunoSEQ multiplex PCR, and its TCRdb copy is limited to in-frame clones, with some not included. The sample contains about 660,000 clones, around 89% of which appear only once. Separately, the same data were catalogued under a study of human thymus T cells.

The sequenced sample consisted of thymocytes. Source of these receptors: a boy in the first two years of life with a congenital heart defect. Each CDR3 is given without its conserved first and last residue.

v_call: TRBV7-2; cdr3_aa: ASSMGQALSNQPQH
v_call: TRBV21-1; cdr3_aa: ASSKGGHYCATTYNEQF
v_call: TRBV11-2; cdr3_aa: ASKTGTTYEQY
v_call: TRBV18; cdr3_aa: ASSPRAGGNGYT
v_call: TRBV12-5; cdr3_aa: ASGLAPRGGGAKEYGYT
v_call: TRBV27; cdr3_aa: ASSWRGSGPYEQY
v_call: TRBV4-3; cdr3_aa: ASSENVVGVENIQY
v_call: TRBV5-1; cdr3_aa: ASSLPGQLNTEAF
v_call: TRBV7-9; cdr3_aa: ASSSGTSGRKQY
v_call: TRBV5-4; cdr3_aa: ASSLVVRGSWGYT
v_call: TRBV19; cdr3_aa: ASSLGTGIHYEQY